This T cell receptor (beta chain) appears in the sequencing data of a study of blood T cells in healthy people across ages (dated by TCRdb to between 2014 and 2016). Context from the whole study: In model experiments, roughly one uniquely barcoded TCR beta cDNA molecule per two T cells was captured by template switching. To track age-related changes in TCR beta repertoire diversity, the study relied on deep sequencing normalized with unique cDNA molecular identifiers. Four age groups were formed from the donors: young (average around 15 years), middle-aged (approximately 39), aged (about 68) and long-lived (about 80). To avoid experimental bias, donors of different ages were spread randomly across the sequencing lanes. The study analyzed two additional independent replicas of 1 million unique cDNA reads from the same blood draw for two donors, one aged 18 to 30 and one aged 80 or older. The study at large found these results: Bulk unsorted PBMC profiling prevented conclusive comparison of naive and antigen-experienced compartments. There was a strong correlation between observed TCR beta diversity and the percentage of naive T cells measured by flow cytometry. Estimates of total diversity based on one million sequenced T cells were considered lower bounds and underestimates. The long-lived group showed more naive CD4+ T cells, fewer expanded clones and increased TCR diversity than the aged group, suggesting age selection. As age increased, observed TCR beta diversity per million T cells dropped in a roughly linear way, and a significant reduction was already evident by age roughly 36. The CMV infection status of donors was not known, potentially confounding age-related changes in expanded clonotypes.

Donors were 30 to 45 systemically healthy Caucasian individuals from Russia aged 6 to 90 years. Each donor gave approximately 9.4 milliliters of peripheral blood, drawn into EDTA-treated Vacutainer tubes. Ficoll-Paque density-gradient centrifugation was used to isolate PBMCs, with at least 7 million per sample. Trizol reagent was used to extract total RNA from PBMCs, with at least 6 micrograms per sample. For every donor, flow cytometry on a PBMC aliquot measured the percentage of naive CD45RAhigh/CD27high T cells. A distance of 11 bases separates the germline ends of V and J, which lose 0 bases and 2 bases respectively. From the cysteine up to the phenylalanine, the CDR3 has a length of 15 residues. Only the CDR3 part of the read is kept: 45 bases, read in frame from the first base. As encoded in the germline V gene, CDR1 is SGHRS while CDR2 is YFSETQ. Libraries were constructed by 5' RACE. Sequencing took place on an Illumina HiSeq 2500. The second PCR ran for about 6 to 12 cycles and used a J-beta primer mix along with a sample-barcoded 5' primer. A unique molecular identifier was introduced onto each TCR beta cDNA molecule by a template-switch 5' adaptor carrying 12 random nucleotides. Each sample yielded at least 2.5 million CDR3-containing paired-end reads. First-strand cDNA was synthesized from all RNA with the Mint cDNA synthesis kit, primed by a TRBC-specific oligonucleotide. Following uracil-DNA glycosylase treatment, a first 18-cycle PCR with universal primers M1SS and BC2_uni_R was performed on all cDNA. The authors processed their data as follows. For normalization, 1 million high-quality reads, each with a distinct molecular identifier, were randomly selected from each sample. Instead of being binned into consensus sequences, reads with shared molecular identifiers were discarded. MiTCR, with a Q25 quality threshold and the strictest error-elimination algorithm, was used for CDR3 identification, clonotype clustering and error correction. Lower-bound total TCR beta diversity was estimated with a nonparametric unseen species model using Euler transformation. Clones were called with MiXCR by TCRdb after fastp trimmed the public reads at Q25, and only in-frame beta chains were retained. CDR3 protein duplicates are merged, each entry listing the most common genes and DNA. What appears here as the V and J calls and clone size reflects TCRdb's work, not the paper's. Here the sample has roughly 1,300,000 distinct CDR3 sequences; roughly 64% occur a single time. Jointly, the top ten make up 6.5% to 8.5% of the sample.

Notes on this clonotype: The target of this receptor is not known. There are no base qualities to consult, and no much larger clone falls within one base.

The rearrangement joined TRBV5-1 to TRBJ1-1; matching of 6 bases hints at TRBD1 as the D gene. This TCR was sampled from a young man in good health. The sample comprised blood. The CDR3 amino acid sequence is: CASSLGDRINTEAFF. The DNA sequence is as follows: TGCGCCAGCAGCTTGGGAGACAGGATCAACACTGAAGCTTTCTTT.